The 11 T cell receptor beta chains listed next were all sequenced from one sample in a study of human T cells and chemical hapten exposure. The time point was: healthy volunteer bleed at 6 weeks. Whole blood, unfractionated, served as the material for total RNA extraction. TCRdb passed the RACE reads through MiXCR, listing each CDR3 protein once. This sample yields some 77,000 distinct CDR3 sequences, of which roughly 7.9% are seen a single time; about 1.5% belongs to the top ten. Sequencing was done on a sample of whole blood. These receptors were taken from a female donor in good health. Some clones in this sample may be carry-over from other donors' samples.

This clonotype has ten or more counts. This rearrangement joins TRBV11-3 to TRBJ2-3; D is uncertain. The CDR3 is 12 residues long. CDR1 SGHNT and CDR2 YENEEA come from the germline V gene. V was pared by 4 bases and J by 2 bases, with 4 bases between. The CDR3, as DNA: TGTGCCAGCAGCTCTAACACAGATACGCAGTATTTT. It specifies CASSSNTDTQYF.

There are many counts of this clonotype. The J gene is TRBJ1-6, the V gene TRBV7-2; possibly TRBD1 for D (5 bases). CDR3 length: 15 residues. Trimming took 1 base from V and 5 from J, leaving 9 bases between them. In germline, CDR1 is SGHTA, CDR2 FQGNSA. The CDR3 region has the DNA TGTGCCAGCAGCTTAGAAGGGACGAATAATTCACCCCTCCACTTT. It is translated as CASSLEGTNNSPLHF.

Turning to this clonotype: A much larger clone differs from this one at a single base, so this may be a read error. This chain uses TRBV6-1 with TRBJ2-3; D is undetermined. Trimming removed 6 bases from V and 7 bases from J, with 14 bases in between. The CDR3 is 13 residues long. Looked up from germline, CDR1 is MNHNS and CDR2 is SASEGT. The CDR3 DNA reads TGTGCCAGCAGCCTGTTGTCAACAAATACGCAGTATTTT. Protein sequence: CASSLLSTNTQYF.

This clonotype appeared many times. The CDR3 DNA is TGCAGTGCTCCGGGACACCAAATCTCCTATAATTCACCCCTCCACTTT. This encodes CSAPGHQISYNSPLHF. The V gene is TRBV20-1, the J gene TRBJ1-6; TRBD1 is a possible D gene (6 bases). Per germline, CDR1 DFQATT and CDR2 SNEGSKA (reference sequence). V was cut by 5 bases and J by 0 bases, with 14 bases left in between. The CDR3 covers 16 residues.

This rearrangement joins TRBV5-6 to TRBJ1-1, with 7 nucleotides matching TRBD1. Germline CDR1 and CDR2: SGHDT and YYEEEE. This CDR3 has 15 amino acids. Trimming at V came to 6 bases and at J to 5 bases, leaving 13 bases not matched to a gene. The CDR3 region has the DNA TGTGCCAGCACAAATGATGACAGGGTTGGGACTGAAGCTTTCTTT. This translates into CASTNDDRVGTEAFF.

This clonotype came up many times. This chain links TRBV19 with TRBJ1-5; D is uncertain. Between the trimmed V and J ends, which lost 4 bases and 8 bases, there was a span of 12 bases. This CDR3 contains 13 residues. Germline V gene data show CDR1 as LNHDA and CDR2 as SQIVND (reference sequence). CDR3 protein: CASSTRSLEPQHF. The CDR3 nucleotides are TGTGCCAGTAGTACGCGATCTTTGGAGCCCCAGCATTTT.

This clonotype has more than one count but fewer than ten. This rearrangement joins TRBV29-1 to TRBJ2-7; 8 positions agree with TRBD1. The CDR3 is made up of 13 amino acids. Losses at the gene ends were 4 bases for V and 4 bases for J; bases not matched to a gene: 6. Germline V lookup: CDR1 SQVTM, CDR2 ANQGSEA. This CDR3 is CSVAYRGSYEQYF. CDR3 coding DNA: TGCAGCGTTGCGTACAGGGGGTCGTACGAGCAGTACTTC.

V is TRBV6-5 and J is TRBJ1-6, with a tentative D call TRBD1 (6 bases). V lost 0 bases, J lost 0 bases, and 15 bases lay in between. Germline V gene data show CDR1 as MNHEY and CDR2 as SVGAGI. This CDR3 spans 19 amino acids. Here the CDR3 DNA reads TGTGCCAGCAGTTACTCGAGAAGAGGGGGTAGCTCCTATAATTCACCCCTCCACTTT. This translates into CASSYSRRGGSSYNSPLHF.

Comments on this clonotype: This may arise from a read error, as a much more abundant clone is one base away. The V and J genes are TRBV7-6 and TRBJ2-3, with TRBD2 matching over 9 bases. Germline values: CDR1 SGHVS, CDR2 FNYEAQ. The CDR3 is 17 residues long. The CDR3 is CASSLASVAGGPDTPYF. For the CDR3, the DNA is TGTGCCAGCAGCTTAGCCTCCGTTGCGGGGGGGCCAGATACGCCGTATTTT.

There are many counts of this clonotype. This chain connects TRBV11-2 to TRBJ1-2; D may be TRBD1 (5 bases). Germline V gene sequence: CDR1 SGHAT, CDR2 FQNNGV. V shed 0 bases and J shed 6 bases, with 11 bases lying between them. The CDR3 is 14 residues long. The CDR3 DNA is TGTGCCAGCAGCTTAGATTCAGGGTGGGATGGCTACACCTTC. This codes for CASSLDSGWDGYTF.

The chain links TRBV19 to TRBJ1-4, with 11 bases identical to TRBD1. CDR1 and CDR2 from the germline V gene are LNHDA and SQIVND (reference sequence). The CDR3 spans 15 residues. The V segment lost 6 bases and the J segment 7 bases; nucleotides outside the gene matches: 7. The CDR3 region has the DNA TGTGCCAGTAGCAGAACCGGGACAGGGGGTGAAAAACTGTTTTTT. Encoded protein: CASSRTGTGGEKLFF.